Given below is one T cell receptor (beta chain) in context. Its antigen is not identified. An end of the junction does not agree with germline; a read error may underlie this. The CDR3 contains 15 residues. Germline V CDR1 and CDR2: SGHRS, YFSETQ. The data derive from a study of T-cell memory formation after mild COVID-19. Each CDR3 protein is one row after TCRdb ran MiXCR on the 5' RACE reads. The profile covers about 250,000 distinct CDR3 sequences, with approximately 15% appearing a single time and 2% to 2.5% taken by the ten largest. Study-wide findings and caveats: Clones contracting across day 15 to 85 had a balanced CD4/CD8 profile; later expanding clones leaned CD4+.

This rearrangement joins TRBV5-1 to TRBJ2-5; no clear D gene. The J call could be wrong; TRBJ2-1 is a better fit for the DNA end. This TCR came from an adult woman who had mild COVID-19 (a few samples of this study predate the infection). Cell type and time point are not known. Sequenced sample: PBMCs or a T cell subset sorted from them (not recorded which). This CDR3 is CGSSLLTGPQETQFF. The CDR3 nucleotides are TGCGGCAGCAGTTTATTGACTGGTCCGCAAGAGACCCAGTTCTTC.